This T cell receptor (beta chain) was recovered during a study of CD8+CD57+ T cells in acquired aplastic anemia (dated by TCRdb to between 2018 and 2020). Regarding the complete study: A mean of approximately 3 ug of DNA, ranging from about 0.19 to 27.4 ug, was extracted from sorted CD4+ and CD8+ cells. Healthy donor samples averaged about 10 million reads for CD4+ and fewer than 12 million for CD8+ cells. What the work shows at the level of the full study, not this receptor alone: Although roughly 29 CD8+ CDR3 sequences were shared by patients and controls, these sequences appeared highly expressed in patients and within the immunodominant clones of patients. No significant difference in CD8+ Simpson's diversity was found between patients and healthy controls (P=0.060).

The CDR3, cysteine through phenylalanine, is 13 amino acids long. Kept here is only the CDR3 DNA, which spans 39 bases and is read in frame from base 1. V sheds 5 bases and J sheds 1 base, leaving 11 bases between their ends. Based on the germline V gene (reference sequence), the CDR1 and CDR2 sequences are DFQATT and SNEGSKA. In the study, sorted CD4+ and CD8+ blood T cells from patients with severe aplastic anemia and from healthy subjects underwent deep sequencing of TCR repertoires. Ficoll-Paque density gradient centrifugation was used to isolate peripheral blood mononuclear cells. Before DNA extraction, CD4+ and CD8+ T cells were sorted by FACS or by magnetic beads. This clonotype was seen repeatedly, ten times or more. This receptor's antigen is unknown. No per-base quality is available; no much larger clone lies one base away. Genomic DNA served as template for TCR beta VDJ combination and CDR3 sequence profiling. An Illumina HiSeq 2000 was the platform used for TCR repertoire sequencing. Concerning the study's data processing: TRBV/TRBJ rearrangement plots, CDR3 size and DJ length profiles, and Simpson's diversity index were used to assess repertoires. The most abundant DNA sequence in the deep sequencing data was taken as the immunodominant clone. CDR3 amino acid sequences were checked for sharing across subjects and were also compared against the VDJdb database and published repertoires. TCRdb reran the public reads through fastp at Q25 and MiXCR, keeping productive beta chains. All rows with the same CDR3 protein become a single entry with the most common DNA and genes. The V and J calls, along with clone size, are taken from TCRdb and not from the paper's own processing. The sample profile shows 200,000 to 250,000 distinct CDR3 sequences; 30% to 35% of them were found once. Together, the top ten hold 0.95% to 1.3% of the sample.

In this chain, TRBV20-1 is recombined with TRBJ1-1; the D gene is perhaps TRBD1, from 5 matching bases. The clonotype comes from a human donor in good health, serving as a control. Source material: sorted CD4+, CD8+, or CD8+CD57+ T cells (not recorded which) from PBMCs. At the DNA level, the sequence is TGCAGTGCTCTACGACAGACGAACACTGAAGCTTTCTTT. It specifies CSALRQTNTEAFF.